This T cell receptor (beta chain) came from a study of CD8 T cell repertoires and HIV-1 epitope variants (dated by TCRdb to about 2020). Turning to the overall study: Twenty-five peptides representing autologous and known Gag and Nef epitope variants were each used to stimulate T cells in separate culture wells. T cells were enriched using the EasySep Human T Cell Enrichment Kit and then co-cultured with an equal number of autologous T cell-negative cells acting as antigen-presenting cells. For 9 to 11 days the cultures were kept in IMDM with gentamicin, and on days 3 and 7 half of the media was changed with IL-2, IL-7 and IL-15 added. Running each culture condition in triplicate, except for one peptide done in duplicate, gave a total of 70 to 85 T cell cultures. A 1M T cell aliquot was kept as an uncultured baseline condition, separate from the 80 or so T cell cultures. The epitopes tested covered three Gag epitope families plus Nef HW9 and YT9. Control conditions included a CMV, EBV and flu peptide pool, the Ebola AY9 epitope as negative control, and a no-peptide well.

TCR beta CDR3 regions were sequenced at survey depth on the immunoSEQ platform. The QIAamp DNA micro kit was used to extract genomic DNA from every cultured and uncultured CD8+ T cell population. The study's processing was this. Samples with under 5,000 productive reads were excluded, and this exclusion removed about 7% of the 75 HIV peptide-stimulated cultures. Sequences were trimmed to CDR3 by a MANAFEST web app, and nonproductive sequences, CDR3s under 5 amino acids, and sequences not starting with C or ending with F/W were removed. Clonotypes were classified as antigen-specific only if expansion was observed in at least 2 of 3 replicates versus the no-peptide control at FDR 0.01, only within one epitope family. A frequency at least fivefold higher than in wells stimulated with peptides from other epitope families was additionally required for specific clonotypes. Not all clones reach the TCRdb copy of this immuneACCESS table, which keeps in-frame sequences only. Checked studies attribute under half of the gap to unresolved V genes and leave the rest unexplained. V, J and clone size were drawn from that table, and D and trimming were deduced from the DNA. This sample holds 5,600 or so clones; roughly three fifths were observed only once. Of the sample, around 45% falls within the top ten clones.

The EasySep Human CD8+ T Cell Enrichment Kit was used on day 10 to isolate CD8+ T cells from every culture. CDR1 and CDR2 are drawn from the germline V gene: MRHNA, SNTAGT. V is trimmed back by 7 bases and J by 4 bases, and the junction contains 2 bases that no gene match accounts for. The CDR3, from cysteine to phenylalanine, totals 14 residues. Only CDR3 DNA is held: 42 bases, read in frame from base 1. As to this clone: Its antigen has not been determined. No much larger clone exists at a distance of one base, and base qualities are not known.

Paper-wide results and their limitations: Of the nine antigen-specific TCR beta clonotypes identified, five to seven appeared cross-reactive for autologous or known escape epitope variants. Only TCR beta chains were identified by the assay, and proliferation to antigen, not T cell function or cytokine profile, was indicated. The Nef KF9 family was recognized by five clonotypes and the HW9 family by one, and no responses to the TAALDMSHF plasma variant were observed.

This receptor was identified in a male donor with HIV. The specimen was cultured CD8+ T cells derived from PBMCs. The V and J segments used are TRBV6-4 and TRBJ2-2, and TRBD1 matches 11 of the central bases. The CDR3 corresponds to CASTGTGGTGELFF. The DNA sequence is given as TGTGCCAGCACCGGGACAGGGGGCACCGGGGAGCTGTTTTTT.